This T cell receptor beta chain was recorded in a study of CD8 T cells in ankylosing spondylitis. This clonotype was picked up a small number of times. The antigen remains unidentified. As the method for making TCR beta libraries, quantitative 5'-RACE with molecular barcodes was used. TCRdb redid the calling of the 5' RACE reads with MiXCR, one entry per CDR3 protein. The data contain more than 100,000 distinct CDR3 sequences, over 15% of them singletons. Notes on the study in general: Previously reported in reactive arthritis synovial fluid and blood were some of the motif variants. A CD8+ phenotype characterized the disease-linked clones, which were relatively rare in peripheral blood. As reported, disease-linked clones showed significant enrichment in matched ankylosing spondylitis synovial fluid. A motif in TCR beta, a set of under 10 highly homologous variants, appeared characteristic of ankylosing spondylitis blood.

Germline loops: CDR1 SGHVS, CDR2 FQNEAQ. V lost 1 base and J lost 5; bases outside the gene matches: 16. The CDR3 is made up of 19 amino acids. The sample taken for sequencing was blood, either unsorted or a sorted T cell fraction (not recorded which). The sequence derives from a male donor with ankylosing spondylitis. The chain links TRBV7-8 to TRBJ1-1, with 10 bases fitting TRBD1. The CDR3 reads CASSLGSGQGILSWTEAFF. The CDR3 DNA is TGTGCCAGCAGCTTAGGCTCGGGACAGGGGATATTGAGTTGGACTGAAGCTTTCTTT.